Each of the 32 T cell receptor beta chains below was sequenced from the same sample in a study of radiotherapy plus CTLA-4 blockade in lung cancer. Sequenced by immunoSEQ multiplex PCR; TCRdb stores in-frame clones only, minus some. The repertoire holds around 100,000 clones, with around 74% as singletons. The source material was peripheral blood, sampled from a patient treated with radiotherapy plus ipilimumab. These receptors originate from a human donor with non-small cell lung cancer who had a partial response to radiotherapy plus ipilimumab. Some clones in this sample may be carry-over from other donors' samples.

V is TRBV5-4 and J is TRBJ1-2; unclear D gene. There are 13 residues in the CDR3. Trimming took 4 bases from V and 3 from J, leaving 10 bases between them. Germline-derived CDR1 and CDR2 are SGHNT and YYREEE (reference sequence). The CDR3: CASSLPPHYGYTF. DNA of the CDR3: TGTGCCAGCAGCCTCCCCCCCCACTATGGCTACACCTTC.

This clone was picked up one time. The V call is TRBV20-1, the J call TRBJ2-4; D perhaps matches TRBD2 (5 bases). The CDR3 has 11 residues. Germline V gene lookup returns CDR1 DFQATT and CDR2 SNEGSKA (reference sequence). V dropped 6 bases and J dropped 8 bases, with 11 bases sitting between them. The CDR3 sequence is CSASPGDIQYF. CDR3 DNA sequence: TGCAGTGCATCCCCCGGGGACATTCAGTACTTC.

This chain connects TRBV7-3 to TRBJ2-7; the D gene is possibly TRBD2 (6 bases). The CDR3 covers 15 residues. Trimming stripped 5 bases from V and 2 bases from J, with 16 bases between. Germline CDR1 SGHTA, CDR2 FQGTGA. CDR3 loop: CASSAGQAGAYEQYF. CDR3 nucleotide sequence: TGTGCCAGCAGCGCCGGACAAGCGGGCGCCTACGAGCAGTACTTC.

This clone was recorded a few times. The chain links TRBV7-9 to TRBJ1-4; possible D gene TRBD1, 5 bases. Germline values: CDR1 SEHNR, CDR2 FQNEAQ (reference sequence). V was shortened by 5 bases and J by 7 bases, with 20 bases between the two germline ends. This CDR3 comprises 16 residues. The CDR3 nucleotides read TGTGCCAGCAGCCCCCCGTTAAGGGGCGGTGCTGAAAAACTGTTTTTT. It specifies CASSPPLRGGAEKLFF.

This clone has more than one count but fewer than ten. The rearrangement links TRBV6-5 to TRBJ2-2, with a possible D match to TRBD1 (5 bases). Trimming cost V 7 bases and J 1 base, with 7 bases left between them. The CDR3 extends over 13 amino acids. Germline V CDR1 and CDR2: MNHEY, SVGAGI. As DNA, the CDR3 is TGTGCCAGCACAGGACAGAACACCGGGGAGCTGTTTTTT. Encoded protein: CASTGQNTGELFF.

The gene calls are TRBV7-9 and TRBJ2-7, with 7 bases matching TRBD1. The length of the CDR3 is 15 residues. The trim removed 4 bases at V and 3 bases at J, leaving 9 bases unmatched. The germline V gene encodes CDR1 SEHNR and CDR2 FQNEAQ (reference sequence). The CDR3 DNA reads TGTGCCAGCAGCTCCAGACAGGGCTTCTTCTACGAGCAGTACTTC. Translation: CASSSRQGFFYEQYF.

The gene calls are TRBV15 and TRBJ1-2; D is unclear. Germline V lookup: CDR1 LNHNV, CDR2 YYDKDF (reference sequence). The ends were cut back, 3 bases at V and 5 bases at J, with 4 bases in the middle. CDR3 size: 11 residues. Written as DNA, the CDR3 is TGTGCCACCAGCAGCCTATATGGCTACACCTTC. It specifies CATSSLYGYTF.

The CDR3 DNA is TGTGCCATCCAATTAGGACAGGGGGCTCCGAATGGCTACACCTTC. The encoded protein is CAIQLGQGAPNGYTF. The chain uses TRBV10-3 and TRBJ1-2, with 11 bases aligning to TRBD1. The CDR3 is 15 residues long. Trimming cost V 8 bases and J 6 bases; bases outside gene matches: 11. From germline, CDR1 is ENHRY and CDR2 SYGVKD.

V is TRBV5-1 and J is TRBJ2-7, with D maybe TRBD1 (6 bases). V was trimmed by 4 bases and J by 2 bases, leaving 10 bases between them. This CDR3 is built from 13 residues. Germline V gene lookup returns CDR1 SGHRS and CDR2 YFSETQ. The CDR3, as DNA: TGCGCCAGCAGCCCCCGGGACACCTACGAGCAGTACTTC. It specifies CASSPRDTYEQYF.

Concerning this clone itself: The same CDR3 arises from other DNA sequences in this sample as well. The chain links TRBV2 to TRBJ1-2; D might be TRBD1 (6 bases). Trimming stripped 3 bases from V and 4 bases from J, with 9 bases between. The CDR3 is made up of 13 amino acids. The germline gives CDR1 SNHLY, CDR2 FYNNEI. CDR3: CASSDNRVYGYTF. In DNA form, the CDR3 reads TGTGCCAGCAGTGACAACAGGGTCTATGGCTACACCTTC.

This clone was seen only a few times. V and J are TRBV7-2 and TRBJ1-3; 8 bases fit TRBD1. The trim removed 5 bases at V and 4 bases at J, leaving 7 bases unmatched. This CDR3 is built from 15 residues. Germline-derived CDR1 and CDR2 are SGHTA and FQGNSA. As DNA, the CDR3 is TGTGCCAGCAGCGGCGCCAGGGGGCCAGGAAACACCATATATTTT. Amino acid sequence: CASSGARGPGNTIYF.

The CDR3 loop reads CASRVGGSNEKLFF. The DNA for the CDR3 is TGCGCCAGCAGGGTCGGGGGTTCTAATGAAAAACTGTTTTTT. The chain employs TRBV5-1 and TRBJ1-4, with D maybe TRBD1 (5 bases). The germline gives CDR1 SGHRS, CDR2 YFSETQ. The V end was cut by 5 bases, the J end by 3 bases, with 11 bases between. The CDR3 totals 14 residues. The variable domain in full, with the rest retrieved from reference TRBV5-1 and TRBJ1-4, is KAGVTQTPRYLIKTRGQQVTLSCSPISGHRSVSWYQQTPGQGLQFLFEYFSETQRNKGNFPGRFSGRQFSNSRSEMNVSTLELGDSALYLCASRVGGSNEKLFFGSGTQLSVL.

The gene calls are TRBV5-4 and TRBJ1-2; 8 bases align to TRBD1. With 5 bases clipped from V and 0 bases from J, the junction kept 6 bases outside the gene matches. The CDR3 length is 15 residues. CDR1 is SGHNT and CDR2 is YYREEE in the germline V gene (reference sequence). Here the CDR3 DNA reads TGTGCCAGCAGACCAGGACAGGGAACTAACTATGGCTACACCTTC. It is translated as CASRPGQGTNYGYTF.

J is TRBJ2-5 and V is TRBV28, with 10 bases identical to TRBD2. The CDR3 runs to 18 residues. Germline trimming cut 4 bases from V and 4 bases from J; bases unmatched to any gene: 15. CDR1 is MDHEN, CDR2 SYDVKM, per germline. The CDR3 nucleotides are TGTGCCAGCAGTTCCCTAGCGGGAGTGGGCCTCGTTTTAGAGACCCAGTACTTC. Translating it yields CASSSLAGVGLVLETQYF.

The chain uses TRBV30 and TRBJ1-3, with TRBD1 as a possible D gene (6 bases). Deletions cut 0 bases from V and 12 bases from J, with 12 bases between. Germline V CDR1 and CDR2: GTSNPN, SVGIG (reference sequence). The CDR3 runs to 12 residues. This CDR3 reads CAWSVGRGHIYF. The CDR3, as DNA: TGTGCCTGGAGTGTAGGCAGGGGACACATATATTTT.

This clone has only one observation. J is TRBJ2-3 and V is TRBV27; 9 nucleotides agree with TRBD2. Germline V lookup: CDR1 MNHEY, CDR2 SMNVEV (reference sequence). V was clipped by 6 bases and J by 7 bases; unmatched bases: 14. The CDR3 runs to 16 residues. The CDR3 reads CASRVAGENGWYTQYF. CDR3 bases: TGTGCCAGCAGAGTAGCGGGAGAAAACGGGTGGTATACGCAGTATTTT.

The V call is TRBV7-6, the J call TRBJ2-5, with 10 nucleotides matching TRBD2. Matching the DNA end better, TRBJ2-7 makes the J call doubtful. CDR3 length: 17 amino acids. Germline-derived CDR1 and CDR2 are SGHVS and FNYEAQ. CDR3 DNA sequence: TGTGCCAGCAGTCCAACTCTCGGGACTAGCGTATCCTACGAGCAGTACTTC. Protein product: CASSPTLGTSVSYEQYF.

There are a few counts of this clone. One end of the junction fails to match germline, which may point to a read error. This chain uses TRBV2 with TRBJ2-5; 7 bases agree with TRBD2. The germline V gene encodes CDR1 SNHLY and CDR2 FYNNEI. The CDR3 runs 13 residues. The CDR3 bases are TGTGCCAGCAGCGAAGGACTAGTGGGGACCCAGTACTTC. It codes for CASSEGLVGTQYF.

V gene TRBV11-2 combines with J gene TRBJ2-5; D is ambiguous. The CDR3 sequence is 14 residues long. Trimming stripped 0 bases from V and 5 bases from J, with 10 bases between. CDR1 is SGHAT, CDR2 FQNNGV, per germline. This CDR3 reads CASSLERGEETQYF. The DNA for the CDR3 is TGTGCCAGCAGCTTAGAACGCGGAGAGGAGACCCAGTACTTC.

Of note for this clone: One junction end disagrees with the germline gene, perhaps due to a read error. The V and J genes are TRBV19 and TRBJ2-1; TRBD2 agrees at 11 bases. CDR1 is LNHDA, CDR2 SQIVND, per germline (reference sequence). This CDR3 comprises 14 residues. Here the CDR3 reads CASSIDPSGGPPIF. For the CDR3, the DNA is TGTGCCAGTAGTATAGATCCTAGCGGGGGGCCTCCGATCTTC.

The CDR3 protein is CASSISQGRETQYF. As DNA, the CDR3 is TGTGCCAGCAGCATCTCACAGGGGAGGGAGACCCAGTACTTC. The chain employs TRBV25-1 and TRBJ2-5; weak D call: TRBD1 (7 bases). CDR3 length equals 14 residues. Germline V CDR1 and CDR2: MGHDK, SYGVNS. V dropped 6 bases and J dropped 5 bases, with 16 bases sitting between them.

Details on this clone: A junction end diverges from the germline sequence, so it may reflect a read error. The V gene is TRBV7-8, the J gene TRBJ2-7; possibly TRBD1 for D (6 bases). Per germline, CDR1 SGHVS and CDR2 FQNEAQ. The CDR3 runs to 14 residues. The CDR3 sequence is CASSVARTVYEQYF. The DNA of the CDR3 is TGTGCCAGCAGCGTAGCGAGGACAGTTTACGAGCAGTACTTC.

V and J are TRBV4-1 and TRBJ2-1; 8 nucleotides agree with TRBD2. Germline CDR1 MGHRA, CDR2 YSYEKL. J lost 2 bases, V lost 3 bases, and 15 bases had no gene match. The CDR3 consists of 19 residues. The CDR3 coding sequence is TGCGCCAGCAGCCACCCCCCGGGGGGGGCCCGCAGAACCTACAATGAGCAGTTCTTC. It encodes CASSHPPGGARRTYNEQFF.

This chain joins TRBV2 and TRBJ1-5; D remains unclear. V was cut by 3 bases and J by 9 bases, with 12 bases left in between. The CDR3 contains 13 residues. Germline V lookup: CDR1 SNHLY, CDR2 FYNNEI. The CDR3 sequence is CASSDPSLRPQHF. The CDR3, as DNA: TGTGCCAGCAGTGACCCCTCCCTTAGGCCCCAGCATTTT.

V and J are TRBV6-1 and TRBJ2-5; no clear D. The end of the DNA aligns better with TRBJ2-7, so the J call may be wrong. Per germline, CDR1 MNHNS and CDR2 SASEGT. This CDR3 is 12 amino acids long. This chain's CDR3 is CASSEMRYEQYF. The CDR3 DNA follows: TGTGCCAGCAGTGAAATGAGATACGAGCAGTACTTC.

V gene TRBV7-2 combines with J gene TRBJ1-2, with D perhaps TRBD1 (6 bases). The CDR3 is 15 amino acids. CDR1 SGHTA and CDR2 FQGNSA come from the germline V gene. The V gene lost 3 bases and the J gene lost 2 bases, with 13 bases spanning the gap. The CDR3, as DNA: TGTGCCAGCAGCTTGGGCACAGGGATGAACTATGGCTACACCTTC. Translation gives CASSLGTGMNYGYTF.

The chain is built from TRBV2 and TRBJ2-2; D might be TRBD1 (5 bases). Trimming pared 9 bases from V and 2 bases from J, leaving 16 bases between. CDR3 length: 15 residues. Germline lookup yields CDR1 SNHLY and CDR2 FYNNEI. CDR3 sequence (DNA): TGTGCCAGAAGGAAAAGTACAGGAAACACCGGGGAGCTGTTTTTT. This codes for CARRKSTGNTGELFF.

This clone occurred a few times. This chain uses TRBV11-2 with TRBJ2-5; D is unclear. CDR1 and CDR2 from the germline V gene are SGHAT and FQNNGV. Trimming left V 1 base short and J 2 bases short, with 5 bases between. CDR3 length: 13 amino acids. The CDR3 loop is CASSLVLQETQYF. CDR3 in DNA: TGTGCCAGCAGCTTAGTGCTACAAGAGACCCAGTACTTC.

V is TRBV7-2 and J is TRBJ1-5; TRBD1 might be the D (6 bases). This CDR3 has 13 amino acids. Trimming left V 4 bases short and J 5 bases short, with 9 bases between. The germline V gene encodes CDR1 SGHTA and CDR2 FQGNSA. CDR3 loop: CASSSQGYQPQHF. The CDR3 DNA follows: TGTGCCAGCAGCTCGCAGGGGTATCAGCCCCAGCATTTT.

This sequence joins TRBV11-3 and TRBJ2-1; D gene ambiguous. V shed 0 bases and J shed 6 bases, with 6 bases lying between them. Germline V gene data show CDR1 as SGHNT and CDR2 as YENEEA. This CDR3 is 13 amino acids long. CDR3 sequence reads: CASSLESLNEQFF. CDR3 sequence (DNA): TGTGCCAGCAGCTTAGAATCCCTCAATGAGCAGTTCTTC.

This clone has just a few counts. J is TRBJ1-1 and V is TRBV15; D is unclear. Trimming stripped 6 bases from V and 1 base from J, with 6 bases between. Germline CDR1 is LNHNV and CDR2 is YYDKDF (reference sequence). There are 12 residues in the CDR3. The CDR3 loop reads CATRAPNTEAFF. The CDR3 region has the DNA TGTGCCACCAGGGCACCGAACACTGAAGCTTTCTTT.

The chain carries TRBV5-4 and TRBJ2-1; D remains unclear. The V gene's germline CDR1 is SGHNT and CDR2 YYREEE (reference sequence). This CDR3 region has 12 residues. The ends were cut back, 0 bases at V and 8 bases at J, with 6 bases in the middle. CDR3 amino acids: CASSLEQDEQFF. The CDR3 DNA follows: TGTGCCAGCAGCTTGGAGCAGGATGAGCAGTTCTTC.